Listed here is a single T cell receptor beta chain. CDR1 and CDR2 from the germline V gene are SGHAT and FQDESV (reference sequence). The CDR3 extends over 15 amino acids. Trimming cost V 9 bases and J 8 bases; bases outside gene matches: 15. The data derive from a study of OX40 agonist ivuxolimab in advanced cancers. TCRdb's table, derived via immunoSEQ multiplex PCR, lists solely in-frame clones and lacks some. Among 65,000 or so clones listed, more than 80% were seen once. Specimen: CD4+ or CD8+ T cells sorted from blood, collected in a trial of the OX40 agonist ivuxolimab. This TCR derives from an adult with an advanced solid tumor such as melanoma, head and neck, liver or kidney cancer. The chain recombines TRBV11-1 with TRBJ2-1; 8 positions match TRBD2. The chain's CDR3 is CARHLERGSADEQFF. In nucleotides, the CDR3 is TGTGCCAGACATCTAGAGCGGGGGTCGGCGGATGAGCAGTTCTTC.